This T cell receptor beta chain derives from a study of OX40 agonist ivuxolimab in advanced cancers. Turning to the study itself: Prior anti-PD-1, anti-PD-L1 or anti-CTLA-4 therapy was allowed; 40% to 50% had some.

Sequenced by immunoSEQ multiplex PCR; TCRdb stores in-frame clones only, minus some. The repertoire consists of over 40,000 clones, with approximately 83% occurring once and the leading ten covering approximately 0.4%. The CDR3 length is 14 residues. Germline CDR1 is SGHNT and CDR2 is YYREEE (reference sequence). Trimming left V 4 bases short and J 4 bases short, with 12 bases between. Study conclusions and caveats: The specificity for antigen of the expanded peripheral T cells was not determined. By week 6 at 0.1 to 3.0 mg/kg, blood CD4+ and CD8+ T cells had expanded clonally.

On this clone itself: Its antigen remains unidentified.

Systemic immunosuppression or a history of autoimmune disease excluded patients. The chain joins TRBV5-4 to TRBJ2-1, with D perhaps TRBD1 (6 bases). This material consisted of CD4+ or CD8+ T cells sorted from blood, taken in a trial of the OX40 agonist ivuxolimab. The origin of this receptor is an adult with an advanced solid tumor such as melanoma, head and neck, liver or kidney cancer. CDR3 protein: CASSPNREYNEQFF. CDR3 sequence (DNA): TGTGCCAGCAGCCCCAACAGGGAATACAATGAGCAGTTCTTC.